Each of the 11 T cell receptor beta chains below was sequenced from the same sample in a study of shared clonotypes between healthy human individuals. CD45RO-negative, CCR7-positively selected cells formed the naive CD8 fraction, excluding terminally differentiated effector memory CD45RA+ cells. Method: immunoSEQ multiplex PCR; TCRdb's copy keeps in-frame clones and lacks some. The sample carries 660,000 or so clones, 95% to 97% recorded once. Sequencing was done on a sample of naive CD8+ T cells sorted from blood. Receptors originate from a young woman in good health.

The chain joins TRBV5-1 to TRBJ2-7; weak D call: TRBD2 (5 bases). CDR3 length equals 13 residues. CDR1 is SGHRS and CDR2 is YFSETQ in the germline V gene. Trimming removed 6 bases at V and 2 bases at J, with 12 bases between. The CDR3 loop reads CASTPDYTYEQYF. CDR3 DNA sequence: TGCGCCAGCACCCCAGACTATACCTACGAGCAGTACTTC. The full variable domain, with the rest looked up from reference TRBV5-1 and TRBJ2-7, is KAGVTQTPRYLIKTRGQQVTLSCSPISGHRSVSWYQQTPGQGLQFLFEYFSETQRNKGNFPGRFSGRQFSNSRSEMNVSTLELGDSALYLCASTPDYTYEQYFGPGTRLTVT.

About this clone itself: Other DNA sequences in the sample encode the same CDR3. The chain carries TRBV11-2 and TRBJ2-7; D is ambiguous. CDR1 is SGHAT and CDR2 is FQNNGV in the germline V gene. The CDR3 runs 13 residues. Trimming took 1 base from V and 0 from J, leaving 4 bases between them. The CDR3 is CASSLGSSYEQYF. DNA of the CDR3: TGTGCCAGCAGCTTAGGATCCTCCTACGAGCAGTACTTC.

This chain's CDR3 is CASSIDYGTEAAFF. The CDR3 DNA reads as TGTGCCAGTAGTATAGACTACGGTACAGAGGCGGCTTTCTTT. The gene calls are TRBV19 and TRBJ1-1, with D uncertain. The CDR3 extends over 14 amino acids. Trimming took 0 bases from V and 11 from J, leaving 16 bases between them. Germline V gives CDR1 LNHDA, CDR2 SQIVND (reference sequence).

The V call is TRBV11-3, the J call TRBJ2-1, with D possibly TRBD2 on 5 matching bases. Per germline, CDR1 SGHNT and CDR2 YENEEA. The CDR3 spans 14 residues. The V gene lost 2 bases and the J gene lost 5 bases, with 10 bases spanning the gap. The CDR3 protein is CASSLIASDNEQFF. CDR3 DNA: TGTGCCAGCAGCTTAATAGCGAGTGACAATGAGCAGTTCTTC.

The V call is TRBV11-3, the J call TRBJ2-3; D remains ambiguous. V lost 4 bases to trimming and J lost 4 bases, with 15 bases between them. Per germline, CDR1 SGHNT and CDR2 YENEEA. CDR3 length: 15 residues. CDR3 sequence: CASSSPGSEADTQYF. Written as DNA, the CDR3 is TGTGCCAGCAGCTCCCCCGGTAGTGAAGCAGATACGCAGTATTTT.

The chain joins TRBV28 to TRBJ2-7; 12 bases agree with TRBD2. Trimming took 2 bases from V and 3 from J; bases not matched to a gene: 8. The CDR3 runs 17 residues. In germline, CDR1 is MDHEN, CDR2 SYDVKM. CDR3 region: CASSLRLAGGENYEQYF. The CDR3 bases are TGTGCCAGCAGTTTACGCCTAGCGGGAGGGGAAAACTACGAGCAGTACTTC.

The genes are TRBV6-1 and TRBJ2-7, with D uncertain. Germline V CDR1 and CDR2: MNHNS, SASEGT. The CDR3 runs to 12 residues. V lost 8 bases, J lost 0 bases, and 8 bases lay in between. The CDR3 loop reads CASDFTSYEQYF. CDR3 nucleotides: TGTGCCAGCGACTTTACCTCCTACGAGCAGTACTTC.

The J gene is TRBJ2-7, the V gene TRBV5-1; 9 bases agree with TRBD1. V was pared by 0 bases and J by 7 bases, with 11 bases of the junction left unmatched. The CDR3 consists of 16 residues. CDR1 and CDR2 (germline): SGHRS, YFSETQ. CDR3 in DNA: TGCGCCAGCAGCTTGGGAAGTACAGGGGGCGCGAGGGAGCAGTACTTC. It yields the protein CASSLGSTGGAREQYF.

This chain connects TRBV7-6 to TRBJ2-5; 9 bases align to TRBD1. The CDR3 is 20 amino acids. Germline CDR1 and CDR2: SGHVS and FNYEAQ. V shed 1 base and J 5 bases; nucleotides not matched to a gene: 20. Written as DNA, the CDR3 is TGTGCCAGCAGCTTAGGAAGCTCGGGTTCATTGGGACAGGGAGAGGAGACCCAGTACTTC. Amino acids: CASSLGSSGSLGQGEETQYF.

In DNA form, the CDR3 reads TGCGCCAGCAGCCCGGGACTAGCTGACCGCGATGAGCAGTTCTTC. As protein: CASSPGLADRDEQFF. The gene calls are TRBV5-1 and TRBJ2-1, with TRBD2 matching 9 bases. Germline V gives CDR1 SGHRS, CDR2 YFSETQ. Trimming took 4 bases from V and 8 from J; bases not matched to a gene: 10. This CDR3 has 15 residues.

The chain employs TRBV2 and TRBJ2-7, with 10 bases identical to TRBD1. With V trimmed by 5 bases and J by 6 bases, 1 base remained unmatched. CDR1 SNHLY and CDR2 FYNNEI come from the germline V gene. This CDR3 contains 12 residues. CDR3 DNA: TGTGCCAGCAGTTGGACAGGGGGCGAGCAGTACTTC. Amino acids: CASSWTGGEQYF. Drawing the rest from reference TRBV2 and TRBJ2-7, the complete variable domain is EPEVTQTPSHQVTQMGQEVILRCVPISNHLYFYWYRQILGQKVEFLVSFYNNEISEKSEIFDDQFSVERPDGSNFTLKIRSTKLEDSAMYFCASSWTGGEQYFGPGTRLTVT.